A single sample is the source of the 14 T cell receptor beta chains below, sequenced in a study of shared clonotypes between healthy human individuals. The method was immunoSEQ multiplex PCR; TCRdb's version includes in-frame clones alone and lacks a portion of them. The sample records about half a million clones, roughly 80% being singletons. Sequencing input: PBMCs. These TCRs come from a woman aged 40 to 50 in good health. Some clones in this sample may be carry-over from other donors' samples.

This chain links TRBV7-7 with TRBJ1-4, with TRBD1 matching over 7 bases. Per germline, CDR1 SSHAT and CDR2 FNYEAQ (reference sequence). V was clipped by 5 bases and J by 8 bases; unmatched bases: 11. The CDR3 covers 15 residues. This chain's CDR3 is CASSATTGKAEKLFF. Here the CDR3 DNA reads TGTGCCAGCAGCGCAACGACAGGGAAGGCGGAAAAACTGTTTTTT.

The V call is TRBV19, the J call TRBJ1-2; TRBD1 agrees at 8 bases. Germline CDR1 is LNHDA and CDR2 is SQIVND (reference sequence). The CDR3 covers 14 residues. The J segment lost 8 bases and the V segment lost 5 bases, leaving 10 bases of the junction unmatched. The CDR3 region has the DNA TGTGCCAGTAGTCCTGGCGGACAGGGCCGAGGCTACACCTTC. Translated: CASSPGGQGRGYTF. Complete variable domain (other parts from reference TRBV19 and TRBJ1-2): DGGITQSPKYLFRKEGQNVTLSCEQNLNHDAMYWYRQDPGQGLRLIYYSQIVNDFQKGDIAEGYSVSREKKESFPLTVTSAQKNPTAFYLCASSPGGQGRGYTFGSGTRLTVV.

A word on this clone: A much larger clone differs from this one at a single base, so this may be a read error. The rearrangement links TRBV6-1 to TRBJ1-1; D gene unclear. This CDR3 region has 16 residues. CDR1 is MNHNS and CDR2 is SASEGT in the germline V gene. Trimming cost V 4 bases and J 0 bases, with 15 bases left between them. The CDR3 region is CASSVRNGRMNTEAFF. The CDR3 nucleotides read TGTGCCAGCAGTGTAAGGAACGGCCGGATGAACACTGAAGCTTTCTTT.

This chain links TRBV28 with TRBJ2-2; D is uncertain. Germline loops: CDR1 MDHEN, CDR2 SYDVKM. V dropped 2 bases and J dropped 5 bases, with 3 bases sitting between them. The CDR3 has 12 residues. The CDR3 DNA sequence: TGTGCCAGCAGTTTAGCGACCGGGGAGCTGTTTTTT. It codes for CASSLATGELFF. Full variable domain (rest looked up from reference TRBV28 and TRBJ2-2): DVKVTQSSRYLVKRTGEKVFLECVQDMDHENMFWYRQDPGLGLRLIYFSYDVKMKEKGDIPEGYSVSREKKERFSLILESASTNQTSMYLCASSLATGELFFGEGSRLTVL.

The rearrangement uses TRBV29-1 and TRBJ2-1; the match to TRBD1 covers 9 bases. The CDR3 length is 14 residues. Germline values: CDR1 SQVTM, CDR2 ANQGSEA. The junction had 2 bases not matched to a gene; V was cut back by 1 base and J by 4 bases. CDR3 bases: TGCAGCGTTGAAGGGACAGGGGAATACAATGAGCAGTTCTTC. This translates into CSVEGTGEYNEQFF.

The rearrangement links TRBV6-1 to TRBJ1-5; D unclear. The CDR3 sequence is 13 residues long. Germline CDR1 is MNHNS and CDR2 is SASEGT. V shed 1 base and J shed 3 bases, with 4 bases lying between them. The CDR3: CASSEGTNQPQHF. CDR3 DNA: TGTGCCAGCAGTGAAGGAACCAATCAGCCCCAGCATTTT.

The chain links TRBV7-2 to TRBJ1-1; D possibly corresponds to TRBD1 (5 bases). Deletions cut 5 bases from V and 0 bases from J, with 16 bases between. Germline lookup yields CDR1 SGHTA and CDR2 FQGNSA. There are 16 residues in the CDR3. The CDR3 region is CASSLYFGAMNTEAFF. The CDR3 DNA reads TGTGCCAGCAGCCTCTATTTCGGGGCAATGAACACTGAAGCTTTCTTT.

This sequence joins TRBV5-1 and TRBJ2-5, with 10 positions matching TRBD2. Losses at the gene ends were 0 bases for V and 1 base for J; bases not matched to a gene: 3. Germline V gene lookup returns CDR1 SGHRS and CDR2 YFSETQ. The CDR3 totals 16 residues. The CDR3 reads CASSLELAGTQETQYF. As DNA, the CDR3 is TGCGCCAGCAGCTTGGAACTAGCGGGGACCCAAGAGACCCAGTACTTC. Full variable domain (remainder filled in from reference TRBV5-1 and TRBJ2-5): KAGVTQTPRYLIKTRGQQVTLSCSPISGHRSVSWYQQTPGQGLQFLFEYFSETQRNKGNFPGRFSGRQFSNSRSEMNVSTLELGDSALYLCASSLELAGTQETQYFGPGTRLLVL.

CDR3 in amino acids: CASSPHGLGQKSGNTIYF. CDR3 DNA: TGTGCCAGCAGTCCTCACGGCCTGGGACAGAAATCTGGAAACACCATATATTTT. The rearrangement links TRBV28 to TRBJ1-3, with 7 bases that match TRBD1. This CDR3 has 18 residues. From germline, CDR1 is MDHEN and CDR2 SYDVKM. V shed 5 bases and J 1 base; nucleotides not matched to a gene: 14.

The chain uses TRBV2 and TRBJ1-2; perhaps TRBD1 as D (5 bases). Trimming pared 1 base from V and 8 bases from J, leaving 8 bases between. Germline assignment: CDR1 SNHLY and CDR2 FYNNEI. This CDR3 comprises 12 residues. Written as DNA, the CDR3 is TGTGCCAGCAGTGAAGGAGGGGTCGGCTACACCTTC. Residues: CASSEGGVGYTF.

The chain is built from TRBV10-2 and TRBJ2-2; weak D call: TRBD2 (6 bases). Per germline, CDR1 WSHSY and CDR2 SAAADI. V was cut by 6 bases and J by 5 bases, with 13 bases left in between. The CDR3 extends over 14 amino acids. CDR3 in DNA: TGCGCCAGCAGCCCTTTTCGGGGGACCGGGGAGCTGTTTTTT. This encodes CASSPFRGTGELFF.

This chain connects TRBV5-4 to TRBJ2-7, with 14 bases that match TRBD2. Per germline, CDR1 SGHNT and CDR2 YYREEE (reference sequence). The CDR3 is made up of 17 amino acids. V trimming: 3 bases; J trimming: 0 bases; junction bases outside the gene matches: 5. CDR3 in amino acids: CASSSGTSGRPSYEQYF. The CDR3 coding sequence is TGTGCCAGCAGCTCCGGGACTAGCGGGAGACCCTCCTACGAGCAGTACTTC.

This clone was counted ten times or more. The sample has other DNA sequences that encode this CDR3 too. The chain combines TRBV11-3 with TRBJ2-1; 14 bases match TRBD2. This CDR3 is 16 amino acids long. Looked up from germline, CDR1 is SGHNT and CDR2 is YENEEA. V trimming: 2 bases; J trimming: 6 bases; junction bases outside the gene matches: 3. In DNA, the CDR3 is TGTGCCAGCAGCTTAAAGGGACTAGCGGGAGTCAATGAGCAGTTCTTC. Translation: CASSLKGLAGVNEQFF.

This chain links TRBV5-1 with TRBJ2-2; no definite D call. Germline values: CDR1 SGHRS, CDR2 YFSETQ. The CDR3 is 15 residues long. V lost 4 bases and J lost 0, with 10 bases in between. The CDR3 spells CASSPGRPNTGELFF. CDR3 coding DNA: TGCGCCAGCAGCCCCGGGCGTCCGAACACCGGGGAGCTGTTTTTT.